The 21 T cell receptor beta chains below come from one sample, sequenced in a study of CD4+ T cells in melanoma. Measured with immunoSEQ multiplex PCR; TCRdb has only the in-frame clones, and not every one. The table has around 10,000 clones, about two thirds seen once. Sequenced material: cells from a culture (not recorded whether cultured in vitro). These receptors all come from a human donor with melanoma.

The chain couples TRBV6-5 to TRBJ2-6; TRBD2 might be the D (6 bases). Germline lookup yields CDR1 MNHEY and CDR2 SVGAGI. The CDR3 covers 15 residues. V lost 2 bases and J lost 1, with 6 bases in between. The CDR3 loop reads CASSYAGSGANVLTF. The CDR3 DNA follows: TGTGCCAGCAGTTACGCGGGATCTGGGGCCAACGTCCTGACTTTC.

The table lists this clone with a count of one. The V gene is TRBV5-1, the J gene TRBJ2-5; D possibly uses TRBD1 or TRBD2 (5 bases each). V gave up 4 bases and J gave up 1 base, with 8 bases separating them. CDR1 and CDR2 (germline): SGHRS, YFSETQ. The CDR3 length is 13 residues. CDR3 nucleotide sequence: TGCGCCAGCAGCGGGGGTGTCCAAGAGACCCAGTACTTC. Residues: CASSGGVQETQYF.

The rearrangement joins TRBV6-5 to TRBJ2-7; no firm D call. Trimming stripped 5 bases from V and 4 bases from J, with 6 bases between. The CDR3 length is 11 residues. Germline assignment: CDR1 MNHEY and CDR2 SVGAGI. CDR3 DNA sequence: TGTGCCAGCAGTGAAGGGTACGAGCAGTACTTC. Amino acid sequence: CASSEGYEQYF.

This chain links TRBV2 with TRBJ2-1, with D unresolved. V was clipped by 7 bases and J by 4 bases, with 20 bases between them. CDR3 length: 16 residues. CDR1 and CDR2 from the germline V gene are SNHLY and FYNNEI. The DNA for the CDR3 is TGTGCCAGCATGGACGGAGTGAGCCTCGATTACAATGAGCAGTTCTTC. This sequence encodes CASMDGVSLDYNEQFF.

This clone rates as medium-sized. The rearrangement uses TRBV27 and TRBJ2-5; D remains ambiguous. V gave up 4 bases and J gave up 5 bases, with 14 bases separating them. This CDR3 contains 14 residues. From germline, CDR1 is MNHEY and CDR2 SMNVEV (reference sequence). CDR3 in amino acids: CASSSQRFRETQYF. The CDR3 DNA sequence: TGTGCCAGCAGTTCACAGAGGTTTCGGGAGACCCAGTACTTC.

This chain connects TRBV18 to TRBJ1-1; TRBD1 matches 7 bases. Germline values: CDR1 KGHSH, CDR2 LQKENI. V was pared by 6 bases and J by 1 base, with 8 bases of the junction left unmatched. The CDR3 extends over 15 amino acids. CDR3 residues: CASSPGQGGNTEAFF. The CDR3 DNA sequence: TGTGCCAGCTCCCCCGGGCAGGGGGGGAACACTGAAGCTTTCTTT.

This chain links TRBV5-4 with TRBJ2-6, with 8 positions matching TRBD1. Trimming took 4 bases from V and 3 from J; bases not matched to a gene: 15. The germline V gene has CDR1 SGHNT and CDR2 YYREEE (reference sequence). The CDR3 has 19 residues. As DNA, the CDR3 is TGTGCCAGCAGCCCCTGGCGCCAGGGGGCGTCGTATGGGGCCAACGTCCTGACTTTC. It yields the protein CASSPWRQGASYGANVLTF.

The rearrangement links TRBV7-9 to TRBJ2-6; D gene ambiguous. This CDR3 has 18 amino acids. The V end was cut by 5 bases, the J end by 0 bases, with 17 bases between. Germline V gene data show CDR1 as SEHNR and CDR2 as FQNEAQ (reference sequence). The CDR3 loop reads CASSRTLYTSSGANVLTF. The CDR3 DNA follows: TGTGCCAGCAGCCGGACCTTATATACGAGCTCTGGGGCCAACGTCCTGACTTTC.

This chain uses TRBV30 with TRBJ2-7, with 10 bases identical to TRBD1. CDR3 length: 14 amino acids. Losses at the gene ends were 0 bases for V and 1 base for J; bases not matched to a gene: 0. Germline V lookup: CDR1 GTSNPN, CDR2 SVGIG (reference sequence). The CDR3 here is CAWSVGQGSYEQYF. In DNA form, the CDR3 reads TGTGCCTGGAGTGTGGGACAGGGGTCCTACGAGCAGTACTTC.

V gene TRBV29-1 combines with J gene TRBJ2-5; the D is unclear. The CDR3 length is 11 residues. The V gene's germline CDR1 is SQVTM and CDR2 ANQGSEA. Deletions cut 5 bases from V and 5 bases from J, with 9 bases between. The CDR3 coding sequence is TGCAGCGTTTTACCTTCGGAGACCCAGTACTTC. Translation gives CSVLPSETQYF.

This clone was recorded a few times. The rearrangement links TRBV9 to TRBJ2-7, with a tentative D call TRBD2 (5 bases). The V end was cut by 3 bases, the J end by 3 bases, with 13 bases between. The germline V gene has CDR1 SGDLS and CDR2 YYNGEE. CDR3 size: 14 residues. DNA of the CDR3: TGTGCCAGCAGCGAGGACTTGGTTAGCTACGAGCAGTACTTC. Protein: CASSEDLVSYEQYF.

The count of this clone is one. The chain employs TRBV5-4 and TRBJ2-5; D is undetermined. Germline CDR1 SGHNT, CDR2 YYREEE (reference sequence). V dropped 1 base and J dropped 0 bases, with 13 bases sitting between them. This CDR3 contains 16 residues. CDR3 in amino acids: CASSLNPRSDQETQYF. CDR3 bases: TGTGCCAGCAGCTTGAATCCCCGGTCCGACCAAGAGACCCAGTACTTC.

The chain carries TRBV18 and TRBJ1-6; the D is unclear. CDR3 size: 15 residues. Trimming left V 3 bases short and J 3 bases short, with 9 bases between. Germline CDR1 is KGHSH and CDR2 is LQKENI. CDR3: CASSPDTLYNSPLHF. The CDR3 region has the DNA TGTGCCAGCTCACCGGATACCCTCTATAATTCACCCCTCCACTTT.

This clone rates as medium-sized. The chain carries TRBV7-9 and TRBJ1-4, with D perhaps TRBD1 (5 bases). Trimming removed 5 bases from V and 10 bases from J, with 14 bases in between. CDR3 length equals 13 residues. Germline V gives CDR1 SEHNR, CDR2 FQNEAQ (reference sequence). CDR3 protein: CASSDAGAGKLFF. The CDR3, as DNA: TGTGCCAGCAGCGACGCCGGGGCCGGAAAACTGTTTTTT.

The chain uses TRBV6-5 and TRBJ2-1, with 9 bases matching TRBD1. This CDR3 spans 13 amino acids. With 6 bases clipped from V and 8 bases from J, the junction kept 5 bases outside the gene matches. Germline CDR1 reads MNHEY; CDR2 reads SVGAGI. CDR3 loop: CASRGDRDYEQFF. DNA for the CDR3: TGTGCCAGCAGGGGGGACAGGGACTATGAGCAGTTCTTC.

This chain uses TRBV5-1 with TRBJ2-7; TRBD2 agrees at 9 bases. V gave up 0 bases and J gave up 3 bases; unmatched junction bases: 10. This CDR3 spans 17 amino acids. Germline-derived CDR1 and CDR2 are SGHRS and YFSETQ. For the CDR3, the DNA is TGCGCCAGCAGCTTGGGCGGGGGGGCCACGTCTTACTACGAGCAGTACTTC. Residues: CASSLGGGATSYYEQYF.

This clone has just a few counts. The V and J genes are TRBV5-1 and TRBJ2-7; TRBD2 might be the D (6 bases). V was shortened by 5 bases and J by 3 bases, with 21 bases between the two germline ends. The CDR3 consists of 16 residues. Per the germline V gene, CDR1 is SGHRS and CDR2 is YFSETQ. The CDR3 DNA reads TGCGCCAGCAGTCCCACGGACGGCGGGGTACTCTACGAGCAGTACTTC. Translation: CASSPTDGGVLYEQYF.

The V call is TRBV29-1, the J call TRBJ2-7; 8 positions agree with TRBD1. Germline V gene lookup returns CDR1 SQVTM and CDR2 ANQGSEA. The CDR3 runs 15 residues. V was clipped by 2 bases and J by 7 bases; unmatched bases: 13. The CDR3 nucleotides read TGCAGCGTTGAAAGTTTCGGCGGCAGGGGGCGTGAGCAGTACTTC. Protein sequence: CSVESFGGRGREQYF.

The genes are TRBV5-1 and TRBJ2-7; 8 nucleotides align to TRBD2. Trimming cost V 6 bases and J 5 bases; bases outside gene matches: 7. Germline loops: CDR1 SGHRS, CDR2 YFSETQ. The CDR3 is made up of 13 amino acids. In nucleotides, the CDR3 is TGCGCCAGCACCGGGGGGGCGCGACACGAGCAGTACTTC. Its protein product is CASTGGARHEQYF.

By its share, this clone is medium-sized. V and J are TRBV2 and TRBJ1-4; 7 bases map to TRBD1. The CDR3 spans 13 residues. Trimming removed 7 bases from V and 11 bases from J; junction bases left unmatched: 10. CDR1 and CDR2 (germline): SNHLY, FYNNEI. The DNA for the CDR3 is TGTGCCAGCACCTCGACAGGGATGGGGAAACTGTTTTTT. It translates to CASTSTGMGKLFF.

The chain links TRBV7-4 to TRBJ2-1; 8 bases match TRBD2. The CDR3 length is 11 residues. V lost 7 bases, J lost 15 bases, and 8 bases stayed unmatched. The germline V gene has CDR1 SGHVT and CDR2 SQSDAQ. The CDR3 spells CASMRKRGLFF. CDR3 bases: TGTGCCAGCATGCGGAAGCGGGGGCTGTTCTTC.